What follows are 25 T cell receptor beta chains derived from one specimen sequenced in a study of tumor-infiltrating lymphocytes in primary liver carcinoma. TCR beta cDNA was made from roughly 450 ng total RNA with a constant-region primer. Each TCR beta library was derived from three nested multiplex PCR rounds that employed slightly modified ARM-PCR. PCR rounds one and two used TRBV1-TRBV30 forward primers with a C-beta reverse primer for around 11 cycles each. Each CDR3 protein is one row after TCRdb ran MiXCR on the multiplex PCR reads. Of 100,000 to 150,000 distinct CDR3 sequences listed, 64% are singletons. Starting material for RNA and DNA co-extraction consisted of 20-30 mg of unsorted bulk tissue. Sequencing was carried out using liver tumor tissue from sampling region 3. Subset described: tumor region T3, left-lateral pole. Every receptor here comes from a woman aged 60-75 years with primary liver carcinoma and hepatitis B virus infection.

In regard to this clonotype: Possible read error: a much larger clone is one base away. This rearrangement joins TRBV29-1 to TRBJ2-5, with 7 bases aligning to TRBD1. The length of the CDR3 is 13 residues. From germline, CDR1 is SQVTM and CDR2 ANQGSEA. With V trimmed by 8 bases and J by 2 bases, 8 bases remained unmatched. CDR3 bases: TGCAGCACCGTGACAGGGTCACAAGAGACCCAGTACTTC. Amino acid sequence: CSTVTGSQETQYF.

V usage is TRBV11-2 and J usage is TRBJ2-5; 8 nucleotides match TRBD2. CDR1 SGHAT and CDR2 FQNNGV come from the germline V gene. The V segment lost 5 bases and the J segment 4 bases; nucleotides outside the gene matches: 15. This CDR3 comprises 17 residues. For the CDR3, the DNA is TGTGCCAGCAGCATAGGAGGGACTACCGGGAGGGGAGAGACCCAGTACTTC. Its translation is CASSIGGTTGRGETQYF.

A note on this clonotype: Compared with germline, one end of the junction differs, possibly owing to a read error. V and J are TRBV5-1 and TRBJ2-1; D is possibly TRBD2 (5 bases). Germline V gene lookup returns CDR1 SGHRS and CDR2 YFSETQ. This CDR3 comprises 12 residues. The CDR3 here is CASSLKRDGQLF. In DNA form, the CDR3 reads TGCGCCAGCAGCTTGAAGAGGGATGGGCAGCTCTTC.

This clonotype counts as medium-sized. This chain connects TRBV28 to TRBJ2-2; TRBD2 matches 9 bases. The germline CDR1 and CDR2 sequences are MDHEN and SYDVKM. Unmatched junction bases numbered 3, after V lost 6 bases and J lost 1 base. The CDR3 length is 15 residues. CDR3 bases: TGTGCCAGCAGCCCGACTAGCGGGAACACCGGGGAGCTGTTTTTT. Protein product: CASSPTSGNTGELFF. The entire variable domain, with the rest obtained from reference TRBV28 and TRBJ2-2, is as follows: DVKVTQSSRYLVKRTGEKVFLECVQDMDHENMFWYRQDPGLGLRLIYFSYDVKMKEKGDIPEGYSVSREKKERFSLILESASTNQTSMYLCASSPTSGNTGELFFGEGSRLTVL.

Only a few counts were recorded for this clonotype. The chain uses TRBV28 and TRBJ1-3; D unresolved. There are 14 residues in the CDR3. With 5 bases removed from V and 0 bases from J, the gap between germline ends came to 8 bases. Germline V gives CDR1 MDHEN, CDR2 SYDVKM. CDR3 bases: TGTGCCAGCAGTGAAGGGTCCTCTGGAAACACCATATATTTT. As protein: CASSEGSSGNTIYF.

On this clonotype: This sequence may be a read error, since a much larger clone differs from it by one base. The chain's CDR3 is CASSFRNYDYTF. The CDR3 coding sequence is TGTGCCAGCAGCTTTCGTAACTATGACTACACCTTC. The chain combines TRBV7-2 with TRBJ1-2; D not resolved. This CDR3 region has 12 residues. Germline values: CDR1 SGHTA, CDR2 FQGNSA.

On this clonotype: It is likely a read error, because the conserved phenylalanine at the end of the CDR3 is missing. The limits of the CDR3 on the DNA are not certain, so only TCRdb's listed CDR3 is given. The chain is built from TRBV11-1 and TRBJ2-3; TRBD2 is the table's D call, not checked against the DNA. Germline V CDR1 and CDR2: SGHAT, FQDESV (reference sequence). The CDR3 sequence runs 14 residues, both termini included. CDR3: CASSLRQRAGVSHY.

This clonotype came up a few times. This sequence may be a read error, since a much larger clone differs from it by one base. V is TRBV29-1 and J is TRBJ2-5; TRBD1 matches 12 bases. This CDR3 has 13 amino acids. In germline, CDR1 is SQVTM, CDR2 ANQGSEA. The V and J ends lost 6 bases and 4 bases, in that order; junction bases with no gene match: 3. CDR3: CSVGQGAGETQYF. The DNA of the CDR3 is TGCAGCGTGGGACAGGGGGCTGGAGAGACCCAGTACTTC.

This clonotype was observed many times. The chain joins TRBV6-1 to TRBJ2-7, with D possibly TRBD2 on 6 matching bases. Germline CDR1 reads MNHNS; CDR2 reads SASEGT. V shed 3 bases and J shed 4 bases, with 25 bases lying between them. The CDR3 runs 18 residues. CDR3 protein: CASSDFLPGLLGAYEQYF. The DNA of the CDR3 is TGTGCCAGCAGTGATTTCCTTCCGGGACTTTTAGGGGCTTACGAGCAGTACTTC.

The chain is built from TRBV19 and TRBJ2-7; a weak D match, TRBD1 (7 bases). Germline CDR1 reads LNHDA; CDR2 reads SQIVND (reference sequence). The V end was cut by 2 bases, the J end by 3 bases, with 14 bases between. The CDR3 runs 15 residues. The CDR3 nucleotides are TGTGCCAGTAGTATACGGGCAGGGGGGAACTACGAGCAGTACTTC. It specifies CASSIRAGGNYEQYF.

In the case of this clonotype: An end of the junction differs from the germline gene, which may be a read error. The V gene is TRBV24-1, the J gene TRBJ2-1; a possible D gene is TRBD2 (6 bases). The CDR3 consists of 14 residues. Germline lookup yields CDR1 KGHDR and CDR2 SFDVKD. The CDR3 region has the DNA TGTGCCACCGGTGAGGAGGGCCCCATCAATGAGCAGTTCTTC. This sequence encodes CATGEEGPINEQFF.

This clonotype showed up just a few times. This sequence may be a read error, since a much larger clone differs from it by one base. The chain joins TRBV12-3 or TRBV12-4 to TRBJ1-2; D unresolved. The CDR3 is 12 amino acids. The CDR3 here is CVSSLSGSGYTF. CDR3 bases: TGTGTCAGCAGTTTATCGGGGTCTGGCTACACCTTC.

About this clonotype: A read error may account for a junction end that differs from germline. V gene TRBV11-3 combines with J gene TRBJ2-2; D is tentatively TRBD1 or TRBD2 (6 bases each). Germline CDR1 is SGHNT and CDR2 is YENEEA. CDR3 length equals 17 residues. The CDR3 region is CAITHGGMTLNTGELFF. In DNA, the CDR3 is TGTGCCATCACCCACGGGGGCATGACCTTGAACACCGGGGAGTTGTTTTTC.

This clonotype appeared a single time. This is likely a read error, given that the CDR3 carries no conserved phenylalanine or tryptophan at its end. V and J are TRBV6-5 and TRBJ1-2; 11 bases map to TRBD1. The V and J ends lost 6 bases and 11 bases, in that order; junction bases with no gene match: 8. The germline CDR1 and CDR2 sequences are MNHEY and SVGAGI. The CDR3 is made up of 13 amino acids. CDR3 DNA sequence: TGTGCCAGCAGACCGGACAGGGGGCTTGGTTACACCCTC. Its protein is CASRPDRGLGYTL.

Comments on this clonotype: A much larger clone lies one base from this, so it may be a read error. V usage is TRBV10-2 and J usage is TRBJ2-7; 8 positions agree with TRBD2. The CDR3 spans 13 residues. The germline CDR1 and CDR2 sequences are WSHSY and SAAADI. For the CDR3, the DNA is TGCGCCAACAGTAGCGGGGAACGTTACGAGCAGTACTTC. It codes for CANSSGERYEQYF.

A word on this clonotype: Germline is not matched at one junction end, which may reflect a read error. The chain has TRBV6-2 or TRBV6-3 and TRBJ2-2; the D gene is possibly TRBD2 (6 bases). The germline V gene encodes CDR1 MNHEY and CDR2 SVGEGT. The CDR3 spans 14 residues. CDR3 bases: TGTGCCGGTGGCGGGGTAGTGAACACCGGGGAGCTGCTTTTT. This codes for CAGGGVVNTGELLF.

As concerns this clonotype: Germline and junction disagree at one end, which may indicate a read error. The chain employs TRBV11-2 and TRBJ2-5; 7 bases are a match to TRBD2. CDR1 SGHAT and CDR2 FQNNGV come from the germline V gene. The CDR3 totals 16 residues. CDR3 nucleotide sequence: TGTCCCAGCAGTTTAGCGCAAGCGGGGAACCTAGAGACCCAGTACTTC. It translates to CPSSLAQAGNLETQYF.

The CDR3 loop reads CASSSRPQGPGNTIYF. The CDR3 bases are TGCGCCAGCAGCTCTCGCCCACAGGGCCCTGGAAACACCATATATTTT. This rearrangement joins TRBV5-1 to TRBJ1-3; weak D call: TRBD1 (6 bases). From germline, CDR1 is SGHRS and CDR2 YFSETQ. Deletions cut 3 bases from V and 2 bases from J, with 15 bases between. The CDR3 sequence is 16 residues long.

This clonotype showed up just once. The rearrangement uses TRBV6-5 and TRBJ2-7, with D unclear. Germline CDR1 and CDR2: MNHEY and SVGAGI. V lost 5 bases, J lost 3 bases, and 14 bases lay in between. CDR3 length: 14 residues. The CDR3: CASSLVPSCYEQYF. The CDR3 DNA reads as TGTGCCAGCAGTCTAGTGCCCTCATGCTACGAGCAGTACTTC.

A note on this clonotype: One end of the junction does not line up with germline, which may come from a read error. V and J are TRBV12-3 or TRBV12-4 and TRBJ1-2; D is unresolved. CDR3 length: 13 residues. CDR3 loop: CASTTGRNYGYIF. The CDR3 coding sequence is TGCGCCAGCACTACTGGCAGGAACTATGGCTACATCTTC.

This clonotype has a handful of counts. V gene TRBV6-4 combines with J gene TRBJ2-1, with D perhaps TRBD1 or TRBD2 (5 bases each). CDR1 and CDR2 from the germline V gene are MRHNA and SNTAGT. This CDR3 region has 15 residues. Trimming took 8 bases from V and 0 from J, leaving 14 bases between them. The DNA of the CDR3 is TGTGCCAGCTCCCCCGGGGCTCGCTCCTACAATGAGCAGTTCTTC. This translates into CASSPGARSYNEQFF.

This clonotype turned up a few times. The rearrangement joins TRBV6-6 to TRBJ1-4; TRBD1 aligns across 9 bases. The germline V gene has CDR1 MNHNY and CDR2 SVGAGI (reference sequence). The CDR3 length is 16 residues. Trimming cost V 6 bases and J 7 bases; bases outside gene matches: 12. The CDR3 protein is CASRQRGGDRVEKLFF. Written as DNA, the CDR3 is TGTGCCAGCAGACAACGGGGTGGGGACAGGGTTGAAAAACTGTTTTTT.

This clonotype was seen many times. The CDR3 is CASSFRTMGAQYF. CDR3 bases: TGCGCCAGCAGCTTCCGGACAATGGGGGCCCAGTACTTC. The J gene is TRBJ2-5, the V gene TRBV4-1; D is perhaps TRBD1 or TRBD2 (5 bases each). Germline V gene data show CDR1 as MGHRA and CDR2 as YSYEKL. The CDR3 loop spans 13 amino acids. Trimming cost V 5 bases and J 9 bases, with 16 bases left between them.

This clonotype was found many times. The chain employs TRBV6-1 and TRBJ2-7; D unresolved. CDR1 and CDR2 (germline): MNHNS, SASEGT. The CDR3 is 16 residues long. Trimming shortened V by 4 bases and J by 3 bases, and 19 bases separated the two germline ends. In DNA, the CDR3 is TGTGCCAGCAGTGCATTTACGGCTAGTCCTTACTACGAGCAGTACTTC. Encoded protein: CASSAFTASPYYEQYF.

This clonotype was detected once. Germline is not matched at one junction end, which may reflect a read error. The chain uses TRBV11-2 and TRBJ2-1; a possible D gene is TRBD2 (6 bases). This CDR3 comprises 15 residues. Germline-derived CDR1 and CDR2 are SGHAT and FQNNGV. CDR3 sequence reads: CDSSLGTGGYNEQFF. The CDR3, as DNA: TGTGACAGCAGCTTGGGGACTGGCGGTTACAATGAGCAGTTCTTC. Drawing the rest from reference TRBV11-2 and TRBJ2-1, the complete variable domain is EAGVAQSPRYKIIEKRQSVAFWCNPISGHATLYWYQQILGQGPKLLIQFQNNGVVDDSQLPKDRFSAERLKGVDSTLKIQPAKLEDSAVYLCDSSLGTGGYNEQFFGPGTRLTVL.